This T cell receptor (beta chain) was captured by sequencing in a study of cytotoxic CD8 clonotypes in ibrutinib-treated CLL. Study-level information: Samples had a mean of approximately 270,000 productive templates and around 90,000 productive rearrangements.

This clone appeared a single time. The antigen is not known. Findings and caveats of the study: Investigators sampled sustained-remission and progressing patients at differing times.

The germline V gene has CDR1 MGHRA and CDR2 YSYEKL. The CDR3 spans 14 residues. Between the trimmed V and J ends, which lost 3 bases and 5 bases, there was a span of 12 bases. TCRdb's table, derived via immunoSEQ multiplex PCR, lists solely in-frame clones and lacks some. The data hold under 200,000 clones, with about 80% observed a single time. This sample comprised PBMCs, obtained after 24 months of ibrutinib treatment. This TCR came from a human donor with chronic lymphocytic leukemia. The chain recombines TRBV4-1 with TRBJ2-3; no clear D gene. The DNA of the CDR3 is TGCGCCAGCAGCCAGATGCCTCCAGTAGATACGCAGTATTTT. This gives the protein CASSQMPPVDTQYF.